This passage covers 9 T cell receptor beta chains from one sample sequenced in a study of cytomegalovirus exposure and HLA in healthy donors (dated by TCRdb to 2016 to 2017). Receptors were amplified or captured by the immunoSEQ multiplex PCR assay. Drawn from immuneACCESS, this table holds only the in-frame rearrangements with V and J called that TCRdb kept. Clones are partly lost; checked studies trace under half to an unresolved V gene and leave the rest unexplained. This sample gives about 180,000 clones in total; 85% of them show up just once. Together, the top ten hold around a sixth of the sample. Sequences were obtained from PBMCs. The origin of the receptors is a man between 18 and 29 years old in good health and CMV-seropositive.

As to this clone: This same CDR3 is encoded by further DNA sequences in the sample. The V and J genes are TRBV7-9 and TRBJ1-1; 8 bases align to TRBD1. Trimming took 4 bases from V and 0 from J; bases not matched to a gene: 4. The CDR3 loop spans 15 amino acids. CDR1 and CDR2 from the germline V gene are SEHNR and FQNEAQ (reference sequence). The CDR3 nucleotides read TGTGCCAGCAGCTCTCGACAGGGGATGAACACTGAAGCTTTCTTT. Translated, it gives CASSSRQGMNTEAFF.

This clone was recorded only once. This chain links TRBV19 with TRBJ2-7; 8 bases map to TRBD1. Looked up from germline, CDR1 is LNHDA and CDR2 is SQIVND (reference sequence). V shed 6 bases and J 4 bases; nucleotides not matched to a gene: 11. This CDR3 contains 15 residues. The chain's CDR3 is CASRRSDRGGYEQYF. The DNA for the CDR3 is TGTGCCAGTAGGAGATCAGACAGGGGAGGATACGAGCAGTACTTC.

This clone occurred a few times. This chain connects TRBV6-1 to TRBJ2-7, with TRBD2 identical over 14 bases. This CDR3 spans 16 amino acids. The ends lost 4 bases at V and 4 bases at J; junction bases unmatched: 6. Germline CDR1 MNHNS, CDR2 SASEGT. As DNA, the CDR3 is TGTGCCAGCAGTGGTGGACTAGCGGGAGGTCGGTACGAGCAGTACTTC. This translates into CASSGGLAGGRYEQYF.

This chain links TRBV28 with TRBJ1-2; D remains unclear. The V end was cut by 5 bases, the J end by 2 bases, with 18 bases between. Looked up from germline, CDR1 is MDHEN and CDR2 is SYDVKM. The CDR3 loop spans 16 amino acids. DNA for the CDR3: TGTGCCAGCAGTCGGGTAGCAGGCCGAGGGAACTATGGCTACACCTTC. This codes for CASSRVAGRGNYGYTF.

The rearrangement uses TRBV15 and TRBJ2-3; weak D call: TRBD2 (5 bases). The germline V gene encodes CDR1 LNHNV and CDR2 YYDKDF (reference sequence). The CDR3 consists of 15 residues. V dropped 0 bases and J dropped 7 bases, with 14 bases sitting between them. The CDR3 DNA reads TGTGCCACCAGCAGAGATCGCCATGAGGGAAATACGCAGTATTTT. Its protein product is CATSRDRHEGNTQYF.

The chain carries TRBV7-9 and TRBJ2-7, with D possibly TRBD2 on 6 matching bases. V lost 5 bases, J lost 2 bases, and 10 bases lay in between. The V gene's germline CDR1 is SEHNR and CDR2 FQNEAQ (reference sequence). CDR3 length: 13 residues. CDR3 loop: CASSPPGAYEQYF. DNA for the CDR3: TGTGCCAGCAGCCCCCCGGGAGCCTACGAGCAGTACTTC.

The chain links TRBV5-1 to TRBJ1-3; no reliable D call. There are 15 residues in the CDR3. Germline V gene sequence: CDR1 SGHRS, CDR2 YFSETQ. V lost 4 bases to trimming and J lost 0 bases, with 11 bases between them. The CDR3 here is CASSPAPGSGNTIYF. CDR3 bases: TGCGCCAGCAGCCCGGCCCCGGGCTCTGGAAACACCATATATTTT.

The V gene is TRBV4-2, the J gene TRBJ2-1; D might be TRBD2 (6 bases). This CDR3 spans 20 amino acids. The V gene lost 0 bases and the J gene lost 0 bases, with 21 bases spanning the gap. CDR1 and CDR2 (germline): LGHNA, YNFKEQ. In DNA, the CDR3 is TGTGCCAGCAGCCAAGATGGGCCGCGACTAGTCCCAAACTCCTACAATGAGCAGTTCTTC. It translates to CASSQDGPRLVPNSYNEQFF.

This clone has a count of ten or more. The gene calls are TRBV11-2 and TRBJ2-1; D perhaps matches TRBD2 (6 bases). Germline assignment: CDR1 SGHAT and CDR2 FQNNGV. This CDR3 contains 16 residues. Deletions cut 0 bases from V and 3 bases from J, with 12 bases between. CDR3 sequence reads: CASSLETEGRYNEQFF. The DNA for the CDR3 is TGTGCCAGCAGCTTAGAAACGGAGGGCCGCTACAATGAGCAGTTCTTC.